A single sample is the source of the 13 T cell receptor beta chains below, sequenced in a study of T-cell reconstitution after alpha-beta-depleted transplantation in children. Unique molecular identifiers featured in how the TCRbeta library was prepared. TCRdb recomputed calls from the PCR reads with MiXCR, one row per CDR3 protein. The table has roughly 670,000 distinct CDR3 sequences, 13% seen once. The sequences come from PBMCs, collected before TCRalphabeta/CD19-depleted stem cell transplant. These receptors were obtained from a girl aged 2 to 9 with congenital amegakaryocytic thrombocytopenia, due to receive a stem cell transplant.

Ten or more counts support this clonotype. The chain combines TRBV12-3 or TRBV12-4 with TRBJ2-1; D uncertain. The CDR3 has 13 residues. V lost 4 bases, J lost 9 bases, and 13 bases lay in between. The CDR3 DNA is TGTGCCAGCAGTTCCGGGCCAAGTACTGAGCAGTTCTTC. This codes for CASSSGPSTEQFF.

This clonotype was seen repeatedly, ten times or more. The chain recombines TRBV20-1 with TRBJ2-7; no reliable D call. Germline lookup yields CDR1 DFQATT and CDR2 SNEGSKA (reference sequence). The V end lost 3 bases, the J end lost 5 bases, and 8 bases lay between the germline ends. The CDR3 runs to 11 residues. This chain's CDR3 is CSASANNEQYF. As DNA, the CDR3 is TGCAGTGCTAGTGCCAACAACGAGCAGTACTTC.

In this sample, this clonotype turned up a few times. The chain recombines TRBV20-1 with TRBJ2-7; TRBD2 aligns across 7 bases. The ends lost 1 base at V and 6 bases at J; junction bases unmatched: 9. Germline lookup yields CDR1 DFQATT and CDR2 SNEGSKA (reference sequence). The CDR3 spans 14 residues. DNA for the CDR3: TGCAGTGCTAGAGTGGGGACTACCCTAGGCGAGCAGTACTTC. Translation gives CSARVGTTLGEQYF.

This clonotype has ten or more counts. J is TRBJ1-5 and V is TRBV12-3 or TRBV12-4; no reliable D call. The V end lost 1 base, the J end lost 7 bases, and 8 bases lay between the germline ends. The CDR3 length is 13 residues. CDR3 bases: TGTGCCAGCAGTTTAGGTAGCCAGCAGCCCCAGCATTTT. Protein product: CASSLGSQQPQHF.

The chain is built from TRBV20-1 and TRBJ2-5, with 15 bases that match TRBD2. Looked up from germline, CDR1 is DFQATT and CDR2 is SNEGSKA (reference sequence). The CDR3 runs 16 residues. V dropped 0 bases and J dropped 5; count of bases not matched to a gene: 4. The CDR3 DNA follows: TGCAGTGCTAGAGACTGGACTAGCGGGAGGGGGGAGACCCAGTACTTC. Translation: CSARDWTSGRGETQYF.

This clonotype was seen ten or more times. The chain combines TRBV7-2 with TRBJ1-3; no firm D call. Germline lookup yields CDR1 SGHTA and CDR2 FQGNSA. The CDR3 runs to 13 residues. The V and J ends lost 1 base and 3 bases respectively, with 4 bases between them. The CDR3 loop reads CASSLGRGNTIYF. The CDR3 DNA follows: TGTGCCAGCAGCTTAGGTCGTGGAAACACCATATATTTT.

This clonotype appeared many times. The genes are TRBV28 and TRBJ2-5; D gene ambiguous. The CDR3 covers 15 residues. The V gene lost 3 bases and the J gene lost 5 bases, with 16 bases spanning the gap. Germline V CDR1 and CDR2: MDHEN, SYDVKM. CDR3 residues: CASSFGQVIGETQYF. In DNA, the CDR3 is TGTGCCAGCAGTTTTGGGCAGGTCATTGGGGAGACCCAGTACTTC.

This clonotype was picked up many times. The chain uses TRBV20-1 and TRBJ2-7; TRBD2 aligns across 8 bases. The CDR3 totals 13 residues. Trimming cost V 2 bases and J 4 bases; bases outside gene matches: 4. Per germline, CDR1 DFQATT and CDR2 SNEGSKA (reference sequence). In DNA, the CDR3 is TGCAGTGCTAGATCCGGGACTAGGTACGAGCAGTACTTC. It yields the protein CSARSGTRYEQYF.

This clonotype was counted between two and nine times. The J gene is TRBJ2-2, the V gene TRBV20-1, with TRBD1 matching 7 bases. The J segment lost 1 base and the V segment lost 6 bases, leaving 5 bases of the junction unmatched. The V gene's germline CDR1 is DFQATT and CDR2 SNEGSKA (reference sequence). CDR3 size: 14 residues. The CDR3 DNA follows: TGCAGTGCAGGGGGCAGGTTGAACACCGGGGAGCTGTTTTTT. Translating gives CSAGGRLNTGELFF.

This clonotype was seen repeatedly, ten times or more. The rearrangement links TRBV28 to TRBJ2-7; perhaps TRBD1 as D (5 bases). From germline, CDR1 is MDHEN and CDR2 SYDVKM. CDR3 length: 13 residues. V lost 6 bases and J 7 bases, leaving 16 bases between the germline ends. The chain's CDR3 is CASRGPRKWEQYF. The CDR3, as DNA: TGTGCCAGCAGGGGGCCCCGCAAATGGGAGCAGTACTTC.

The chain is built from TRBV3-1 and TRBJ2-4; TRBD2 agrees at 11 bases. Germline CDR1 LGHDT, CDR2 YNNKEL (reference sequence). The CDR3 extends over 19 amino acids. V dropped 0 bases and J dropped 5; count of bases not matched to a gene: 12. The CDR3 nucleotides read TGTGCCAGCAGCCAAGACCTCGTTCGGACTAGCGGGTGGCAAAACATTCAGTACTTC. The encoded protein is CASSQDLVRTSGWQNIQYF. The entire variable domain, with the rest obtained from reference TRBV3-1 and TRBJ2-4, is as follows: DTAVSQTPKYLVTQMGNDKSIKCEQNLGHDTMYWYKQDSKKFLKIMFSYNNKELIINETVPNRFSPKSPDKAHLNLHINSLELGDSAVYFCASSQDLVRTSGWQNIQYFGAGTRLSVL.

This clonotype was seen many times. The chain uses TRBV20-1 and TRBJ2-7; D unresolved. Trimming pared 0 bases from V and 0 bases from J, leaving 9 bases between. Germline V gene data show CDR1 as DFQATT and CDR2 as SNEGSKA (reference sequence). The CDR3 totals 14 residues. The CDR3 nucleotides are TGCAGTGCTAGAGAATTGGGCCACTCCTACGAGCAGTACTTC. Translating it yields CSARELGHSYEQYF.

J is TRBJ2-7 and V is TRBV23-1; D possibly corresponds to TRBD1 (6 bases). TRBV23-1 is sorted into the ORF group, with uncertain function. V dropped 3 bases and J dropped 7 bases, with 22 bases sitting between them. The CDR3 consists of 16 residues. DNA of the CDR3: TGCGCCAGCAGTCACGTCCCGGGACAAAGTCAGGAGGAGCAGTACTTC. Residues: CASSHVPGQSQEEQYF.